The following is a T cell receptor (beta chain) sequence with its context. The antigen is not known. The sample originates from a study of T cell repertoires and HLA-DP antigens. Study background: CD4+ T cells were cocultured with HeLa cells expressing HLA-DP. Pre-culture CD4+ samples used about 1.1 ug DNA versus 200 to 250 ng for CD137+CD4+ sorts. Donor ages ranged from 18-to-29 to 60-to-69; a couple of men, one woman.

Germline CDR1 reads SGHTA; CDR2 reads FQGTGA. V was clipped by 5 bases and J by 0 bases, with 11 bases between them. CDR3 length: 15 amino acids. Only in-frame clones appear in the TCRdb table, and some are missing; sequencing was by immunoSEQ multiplex PCR. This table has around 110,000 clones, roughly 92% appearing once. The sample consisted of CD4+ T cells from PBMCs. This clonotype was sampled from a woman under 30 in good health and CMV-seronegative. The chain recombines TRBV7-3 with TRBJ2-1, with D possibly matching TRBD2 (5 bases). The CDR3: CASSLLGFSYNEQFF. For the CDR3, the DNA is TGTGCCAGCAGCCTACTAGGTTTCTCCTACAATGAGCAGTTCTTC.